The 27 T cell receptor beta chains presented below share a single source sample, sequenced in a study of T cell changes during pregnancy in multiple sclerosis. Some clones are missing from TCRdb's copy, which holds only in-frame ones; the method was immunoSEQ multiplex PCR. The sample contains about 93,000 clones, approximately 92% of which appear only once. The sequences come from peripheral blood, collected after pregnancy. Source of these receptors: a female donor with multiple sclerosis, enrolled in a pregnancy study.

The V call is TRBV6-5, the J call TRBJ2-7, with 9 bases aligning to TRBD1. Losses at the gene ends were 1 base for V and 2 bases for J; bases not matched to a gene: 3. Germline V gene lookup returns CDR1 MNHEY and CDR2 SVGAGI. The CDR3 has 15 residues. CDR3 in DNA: TGTGCCAGCAGTTACTGGGGACAGGGTACCTACGAGCAGTACTTC. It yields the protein CASSYWGQGTYEQYF.

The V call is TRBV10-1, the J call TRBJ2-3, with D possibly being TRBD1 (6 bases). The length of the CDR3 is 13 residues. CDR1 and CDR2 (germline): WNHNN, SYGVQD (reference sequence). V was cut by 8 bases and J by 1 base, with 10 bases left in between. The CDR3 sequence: CASGDTRTDTQYF. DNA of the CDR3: TGCGCCAGCGGGGACACCCGCACAGATACGCAGTATTTT.

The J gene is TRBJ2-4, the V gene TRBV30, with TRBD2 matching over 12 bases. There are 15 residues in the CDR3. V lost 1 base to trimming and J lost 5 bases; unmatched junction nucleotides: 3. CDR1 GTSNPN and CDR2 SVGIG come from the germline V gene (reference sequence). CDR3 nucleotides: TGTGCCTGGAGTGGACTAGCGGGAGTGGAAAACATTCAGTACTTC. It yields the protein CAWSGLAGVENIQYF.

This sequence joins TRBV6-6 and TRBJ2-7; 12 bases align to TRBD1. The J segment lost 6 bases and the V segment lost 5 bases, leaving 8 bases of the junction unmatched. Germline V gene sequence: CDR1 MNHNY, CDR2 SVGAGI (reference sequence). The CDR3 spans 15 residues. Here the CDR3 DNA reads TGTGCCAGCAGTCAGCCGGGACAGGGGGCCCTCGAGCAGTACTTC. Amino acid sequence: CASSQPGQGALEQYF.

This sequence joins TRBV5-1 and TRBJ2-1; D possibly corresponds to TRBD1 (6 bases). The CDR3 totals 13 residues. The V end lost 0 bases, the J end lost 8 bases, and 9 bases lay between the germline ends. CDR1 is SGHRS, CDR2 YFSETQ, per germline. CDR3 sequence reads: CASSLDTGYEQFF. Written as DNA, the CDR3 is TGCGCCAGCAGCTTGGATACAGGGTATGAGCAGTTCTTC.

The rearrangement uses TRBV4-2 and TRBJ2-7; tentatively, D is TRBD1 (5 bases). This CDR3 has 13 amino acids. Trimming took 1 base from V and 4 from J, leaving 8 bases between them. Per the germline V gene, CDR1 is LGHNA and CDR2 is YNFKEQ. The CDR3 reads CASSQGTGYEQYF. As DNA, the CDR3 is TGTGCCAGCAGCCAAGGCACAGGTTACGAGCAGTACTTC.

The CDR3, as DNA: TGTGCCAGCAGTAGACTATCACAAGAGACCCAGTACTTC. This encodes CASSRLSQETQYF. The V call is TRBV2, the J call TRBJ2-5; D may be TRBD2 (5 bases). In germline, CDR1 is SNHLY, CDR2 FYNNEI. CDR3 length equals 13 residues. Trimming stripped 5 bases from V and 2 bases from J, with 9 bases between. The full variable domain, completed using reference TRBV2 and TRBJ2-5, is EPEVTQTPSHQVTQMGQEVILRCVPISNHLYFYWYRQILGQKVEFLVSFYNNEISEKSEIFDDQFSVERPDGSNFTLKIRSTKLEDSAMYFCASSRLSQETQYFGPGTRLLVL.

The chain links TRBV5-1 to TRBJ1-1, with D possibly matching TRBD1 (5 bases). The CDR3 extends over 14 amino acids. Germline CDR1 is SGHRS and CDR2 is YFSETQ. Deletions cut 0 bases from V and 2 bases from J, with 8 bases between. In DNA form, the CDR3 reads TGCGCCAGCAGCTTGGCAGGGCACAACACTGAAGCTTTCTTT. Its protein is CASSLAGHNTEAFF.

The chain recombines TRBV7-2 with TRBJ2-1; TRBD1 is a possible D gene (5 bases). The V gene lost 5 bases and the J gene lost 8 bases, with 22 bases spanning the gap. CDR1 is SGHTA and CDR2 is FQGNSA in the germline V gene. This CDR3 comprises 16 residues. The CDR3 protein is CASSTLGQGNGDEQFF. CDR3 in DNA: TGTGCCAGCAGCACCCTAGGGCAGGGTAATGGGGATGAGCAGTTCTTC. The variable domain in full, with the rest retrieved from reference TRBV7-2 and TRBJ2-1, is GAGVSQSPSNKVTEKGKDVELRCDPISGHTALYWYRQSLGQGLEFLIYFQGNSAPDKSGLPSDRFSAERTGGSVSTLTIQRTQQEDSAVYLCASSTLGQGNGDEQFFGPGTRLTVL.

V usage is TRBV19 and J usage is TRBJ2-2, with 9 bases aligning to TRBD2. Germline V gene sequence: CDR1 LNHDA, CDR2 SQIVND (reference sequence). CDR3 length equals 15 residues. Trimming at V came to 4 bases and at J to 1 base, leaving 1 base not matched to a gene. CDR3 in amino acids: CASSTAGGNTGELFF. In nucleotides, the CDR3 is TGTGCCAGTAGTACAGCGGGAGGGAACACCGGGGAGCTGTTTTTT.

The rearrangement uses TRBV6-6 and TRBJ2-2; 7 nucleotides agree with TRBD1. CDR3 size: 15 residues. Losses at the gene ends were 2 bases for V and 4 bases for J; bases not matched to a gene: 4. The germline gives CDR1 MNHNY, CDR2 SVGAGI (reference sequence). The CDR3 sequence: CASSYVQGSTGELFF. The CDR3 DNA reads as TGTGCCAGCAGTTACGTACAGGGGAGCACCGGGGAGCTGTTTTTT.

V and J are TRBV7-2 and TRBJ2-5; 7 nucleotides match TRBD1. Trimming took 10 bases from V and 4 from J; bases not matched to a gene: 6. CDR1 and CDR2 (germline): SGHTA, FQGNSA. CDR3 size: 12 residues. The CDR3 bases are TGTGCCACCGGACAGGAAACAGAGACCCAGTACTTC. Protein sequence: CATGQETETQYF.

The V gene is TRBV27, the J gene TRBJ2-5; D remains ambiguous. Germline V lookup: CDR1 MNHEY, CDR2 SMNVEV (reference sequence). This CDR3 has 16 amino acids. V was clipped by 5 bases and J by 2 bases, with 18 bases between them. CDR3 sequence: CASSENPGILQETQYF. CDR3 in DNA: TGTGCCAGCAGTGAGAATCCAGGAATTTTACAAGAGACCCAGTACTTC.

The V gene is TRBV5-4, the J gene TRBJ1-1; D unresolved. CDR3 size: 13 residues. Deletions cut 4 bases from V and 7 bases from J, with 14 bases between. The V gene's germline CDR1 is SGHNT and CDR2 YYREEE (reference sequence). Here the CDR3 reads CASSRERASEAFF. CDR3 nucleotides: TGTGCCAGCAGCCGGGAACGGGCAAGTGAAGCTTTCTTT.

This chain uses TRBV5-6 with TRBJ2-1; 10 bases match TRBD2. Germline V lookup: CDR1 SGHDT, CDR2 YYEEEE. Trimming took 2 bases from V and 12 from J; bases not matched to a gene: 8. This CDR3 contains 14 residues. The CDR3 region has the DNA TGTGCCAGCAGCTTCGCGGGAGCGGGGGGGCGGCAGTTCTTC. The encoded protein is CASSFAGAGGRQFF.

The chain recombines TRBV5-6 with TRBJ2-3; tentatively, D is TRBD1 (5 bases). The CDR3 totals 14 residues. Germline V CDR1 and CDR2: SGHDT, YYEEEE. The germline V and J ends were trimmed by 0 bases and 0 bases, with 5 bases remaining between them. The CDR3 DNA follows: TGTGCCAGCAGCTTGGGGGGCAGCACAGATACGCAGTATTTT. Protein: CASSLGGSTDTQYF.

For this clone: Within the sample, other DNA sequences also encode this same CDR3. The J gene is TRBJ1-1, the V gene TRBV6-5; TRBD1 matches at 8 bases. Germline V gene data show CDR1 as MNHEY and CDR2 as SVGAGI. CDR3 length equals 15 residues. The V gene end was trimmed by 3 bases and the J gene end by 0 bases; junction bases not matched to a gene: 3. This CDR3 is CASSYGQGVNTEAFF. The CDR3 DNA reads TGTGCCAGCAGTTATGGACAGGGCGTGAACACTGAAGCTTTCTTT.

CDR3 sequence reads: CASSPTGTEYNEQFF. The CDR3 DNA reads as TGTGCCAGCAGCCCCACCGGGACAGAATACAATGAGCAGTTCTTC. The chain is built from TRBV7-3 and TRBJ2-1, with 7 bases aligning to TRBD1. Germline trimming cut 5 bases from V and 4 bases from J; bases unmatched to any gene: 8. Germline CDR1 SGHTA, CDR2 FQGTGA. This CDR3 comprises 15 residues.

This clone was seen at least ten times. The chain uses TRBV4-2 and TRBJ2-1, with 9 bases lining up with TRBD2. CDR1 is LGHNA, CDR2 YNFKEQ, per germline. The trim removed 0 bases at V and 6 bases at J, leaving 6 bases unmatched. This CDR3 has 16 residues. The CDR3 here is CASSQDEGTSSNEQFF. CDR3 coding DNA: TGTGCCAGCAGCCAAGATGAGGGGACTAGCAGCAATGAGCAGTTCTTC.

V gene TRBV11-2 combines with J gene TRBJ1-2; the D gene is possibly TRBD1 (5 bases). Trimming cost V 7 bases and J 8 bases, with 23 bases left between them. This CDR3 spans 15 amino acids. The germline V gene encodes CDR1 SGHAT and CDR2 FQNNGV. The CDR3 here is CASTSPFLGVGGYTF. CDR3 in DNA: TGTGCCAGCACCTCCCCCTTTTTAGGGGTGGGCGGCTACACCTTC.

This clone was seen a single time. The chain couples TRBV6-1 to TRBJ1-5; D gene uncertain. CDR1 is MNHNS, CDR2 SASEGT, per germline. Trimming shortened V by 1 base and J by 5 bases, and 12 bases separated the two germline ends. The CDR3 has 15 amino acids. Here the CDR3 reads CASSEGSLSYQPQHF. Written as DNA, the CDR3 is TGTGCCAGCAGTGAAGGAAGTTTAAGCTATCAGCCCCAGCATTTT.

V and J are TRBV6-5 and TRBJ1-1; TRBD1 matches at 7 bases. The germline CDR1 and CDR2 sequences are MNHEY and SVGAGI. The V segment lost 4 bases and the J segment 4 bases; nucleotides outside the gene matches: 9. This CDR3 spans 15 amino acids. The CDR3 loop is CASSWDSPKGTEAFF. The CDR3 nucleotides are TGTGCCAGCAGTTGGGACAGCCCGAAGGGCACTGAAGCTTTCTTT.

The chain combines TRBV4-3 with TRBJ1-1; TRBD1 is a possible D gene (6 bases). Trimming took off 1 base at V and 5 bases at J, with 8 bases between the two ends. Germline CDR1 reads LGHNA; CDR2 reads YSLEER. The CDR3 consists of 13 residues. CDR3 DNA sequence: TGCGCCAGCAGCCAAGTGGGACATACTGAAGCTTTCTTT. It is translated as CASSQVGHTEAFF.

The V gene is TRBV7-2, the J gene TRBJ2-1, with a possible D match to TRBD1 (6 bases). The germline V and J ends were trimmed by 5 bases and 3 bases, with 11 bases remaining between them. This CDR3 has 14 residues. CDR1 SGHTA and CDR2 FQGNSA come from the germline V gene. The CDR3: CASSLQQGYNEQFF. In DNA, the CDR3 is TGTGCCAGCAGCCTTCAACAGGGCTACAATGAGCAGTTCTTC.

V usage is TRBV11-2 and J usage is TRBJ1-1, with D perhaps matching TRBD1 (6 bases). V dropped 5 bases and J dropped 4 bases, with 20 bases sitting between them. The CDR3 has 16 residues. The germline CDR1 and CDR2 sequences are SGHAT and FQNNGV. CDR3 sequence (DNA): TGTGCCAGCAGCCCTATACAGGGCCCTCGGGCCACTGAAGCTTTCTTT. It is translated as CASSPIQGPRATEAFF.

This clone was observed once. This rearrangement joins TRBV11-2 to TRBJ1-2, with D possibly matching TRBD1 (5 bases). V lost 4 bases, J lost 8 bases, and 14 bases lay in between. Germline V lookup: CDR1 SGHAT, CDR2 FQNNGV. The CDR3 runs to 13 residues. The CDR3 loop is CASSSLGTRGYTF. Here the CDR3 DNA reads TGTGCCAGCAGCTCCCTCGGGACTCGGGGCTACACCTTC.

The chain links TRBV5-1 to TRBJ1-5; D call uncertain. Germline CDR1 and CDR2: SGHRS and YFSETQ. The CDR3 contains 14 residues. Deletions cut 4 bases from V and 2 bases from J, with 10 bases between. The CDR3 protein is CASSAAGGNQPQHF. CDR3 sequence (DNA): TGCGCCAGCAGCGCCGCCGGGGGCAATCAGCCCCAGCATTTT. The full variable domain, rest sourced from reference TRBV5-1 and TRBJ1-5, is KAGVTQTPRYLIKTRGQQVTLSCSPISGHRSVSWYQQTPGQGLQFLFEYFSETQRNKGNFPGRFSGRQFSNSRSEMNVSTLELGDSALYLCASSAAGGNQPQHFGDGTRLSIL.